The sequence of this T cell receptor (beta chain) was determined in a study of blood T cell repertoires in COVID-19. Study as a whole: The origin of the acute and convalescent COVID-19 samples was the United States, Italy and Spain.

Between the trimmed V and J ends, which lost 6 bases and 2 bases, there was a span of 17 bases. CDR1 is MNHEY, CDR2 SVGAGI, per germline. CDR3 length equals 15 residues. Clones were sequenced by immunoSEQ multiplex PCR, and TCRdb holds only the in-frame ones, with some missing. In the table there are some 120,000 clones, over 65% of which are singletons. The chain links TRBV6-5 to TRBJ2-7, with D possibly being TRBD1 (7 bases). The clonotype was recovered from a man under 40 with acute or convalescent COVID-19. Sample: peripheral blood. Here the CDR3 DNA reads TGTGCCAGCAGAAATAGGGGGCGGGGAACCTACGAGCAGTACTTC. Translating it yields CASRNRGRGTYEQYF.